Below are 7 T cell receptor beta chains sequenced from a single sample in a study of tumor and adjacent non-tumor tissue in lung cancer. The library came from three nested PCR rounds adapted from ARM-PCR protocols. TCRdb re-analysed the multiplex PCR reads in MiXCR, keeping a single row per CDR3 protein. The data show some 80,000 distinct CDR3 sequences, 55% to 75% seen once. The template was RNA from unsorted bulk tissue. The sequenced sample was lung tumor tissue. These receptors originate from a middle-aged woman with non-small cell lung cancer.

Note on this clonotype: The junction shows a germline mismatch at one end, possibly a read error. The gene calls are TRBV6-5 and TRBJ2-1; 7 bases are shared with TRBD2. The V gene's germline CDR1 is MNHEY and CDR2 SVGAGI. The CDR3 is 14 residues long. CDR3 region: CARSGDGNYNDQFF. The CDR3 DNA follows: TGTGCCAGGAGCGGGGACGGAAACTACAATGATCAGTTCTTC.

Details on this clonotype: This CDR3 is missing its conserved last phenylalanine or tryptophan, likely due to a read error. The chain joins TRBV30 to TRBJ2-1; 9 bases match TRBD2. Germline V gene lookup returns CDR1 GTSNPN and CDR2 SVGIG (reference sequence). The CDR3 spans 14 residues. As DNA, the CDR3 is TGTACGCGAACGACTAGCGGATCCTACAATGAGCAGTTCTAC. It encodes CTRTTSGSYNEQFY.

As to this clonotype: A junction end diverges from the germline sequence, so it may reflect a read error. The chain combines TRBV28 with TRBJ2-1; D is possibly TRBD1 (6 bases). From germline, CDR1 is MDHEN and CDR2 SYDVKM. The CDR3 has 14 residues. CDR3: CTSTRAGASSEQFF. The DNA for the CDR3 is TGTACCAGCACTCGGGCAGGGGCTTCTAGTGAGCAGTTCTTC.

For the CDR3, the DNA is TGCGCCAGCAGCTTCCTACAGGGGGGAGTCGAGGAGCAGTACTTC. Translation gives CASSFLQGGVEEQYF. This chain connects TRBV5-1 to TRBJ2-7; TRBD1 matches at 8 bases. V gave up 2 bases and J gave up 7 bases; unmatched junction bases: 11. Germline loops: CDR1 SGHRS, CDR2 YFSETQ. The CDR3 consists of 15 residues.

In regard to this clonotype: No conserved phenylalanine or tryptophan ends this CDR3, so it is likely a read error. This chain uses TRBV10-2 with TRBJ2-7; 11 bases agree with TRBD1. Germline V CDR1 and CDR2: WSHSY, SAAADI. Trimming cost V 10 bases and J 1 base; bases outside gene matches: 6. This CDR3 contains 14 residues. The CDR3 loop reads CANRGTGGSYEQYL. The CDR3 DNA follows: TGCGCCAACAGGGGGACAGGGGGATCCTACGAGCAGTACCTC.

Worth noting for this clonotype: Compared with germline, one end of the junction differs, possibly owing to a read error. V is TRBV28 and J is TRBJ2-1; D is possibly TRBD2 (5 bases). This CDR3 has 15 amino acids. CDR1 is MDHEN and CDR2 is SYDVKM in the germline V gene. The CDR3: CVSSPWASHYNEQFF. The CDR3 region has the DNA TGTGTCAGCAGCCCTTGGGCTAGCCACTACAATGAGCAGTTCTTC.

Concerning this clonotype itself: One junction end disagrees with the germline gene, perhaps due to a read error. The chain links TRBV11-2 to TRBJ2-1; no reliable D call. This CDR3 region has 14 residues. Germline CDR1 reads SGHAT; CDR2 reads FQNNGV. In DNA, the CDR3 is TGTGCCAGCAGCTTGGTAGGAGCAAACAATGAGCAATTCTTC. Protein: CASSLVGANNEQFF.